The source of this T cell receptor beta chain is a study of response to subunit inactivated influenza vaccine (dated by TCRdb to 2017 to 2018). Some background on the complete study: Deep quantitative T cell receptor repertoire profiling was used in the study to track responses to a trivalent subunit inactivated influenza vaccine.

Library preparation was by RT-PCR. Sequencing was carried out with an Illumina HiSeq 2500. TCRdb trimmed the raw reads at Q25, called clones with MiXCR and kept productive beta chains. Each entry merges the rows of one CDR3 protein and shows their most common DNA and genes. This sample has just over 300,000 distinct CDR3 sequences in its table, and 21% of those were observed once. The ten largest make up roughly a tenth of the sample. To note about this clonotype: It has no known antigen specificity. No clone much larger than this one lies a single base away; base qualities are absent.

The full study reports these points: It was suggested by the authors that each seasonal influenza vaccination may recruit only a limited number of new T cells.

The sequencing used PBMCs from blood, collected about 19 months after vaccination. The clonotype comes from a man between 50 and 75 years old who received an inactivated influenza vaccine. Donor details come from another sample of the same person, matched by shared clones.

The CDR3 loop reads CATSVGRVPDTQYF. The sequenced DNA is TGTGCCACCAGTGTAGGCAGGGTCCCAGATACGCAGTATTTT. The rearrangement combines TRBV24-1 with TRBJ2-3; tentative D gene TRBD1, with 5 bases matching. Including the terminal cysteine and phenylalanine, the CDR3 comprises 14 residues. Only the CDR3 DNA is retained, 42 bases long and in frame from the first base. The germline ends are 12 bases apart after V is trimmed by 5 bases and J by 4 bases. CDR1 and CDR2, per the germline V gene, are KGHDR and SFDVKD.